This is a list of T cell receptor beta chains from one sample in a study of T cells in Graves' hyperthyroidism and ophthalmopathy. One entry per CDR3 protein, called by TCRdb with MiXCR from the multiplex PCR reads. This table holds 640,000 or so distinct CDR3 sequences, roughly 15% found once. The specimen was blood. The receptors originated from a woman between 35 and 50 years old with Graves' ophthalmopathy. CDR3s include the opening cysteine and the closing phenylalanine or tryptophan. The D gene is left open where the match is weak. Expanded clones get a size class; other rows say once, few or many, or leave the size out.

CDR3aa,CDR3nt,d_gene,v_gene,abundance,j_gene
CASSRGPAGELFF,TGTGCCAGCAGTCGCGGGCCGGCCGGGGAGCTGTTTTTT,NA,TRBV12-3/TRBV12-4,NA,TRBJ2-2
CASSLFAGAGSYEQYF,TGTGCCAGCAGCTTATTCGCCGGAGCAGGTTCCTACGAGCAGTACTTC,NA,TRBV11-2,many,TRBJ2-7
CASGLARTGDTGELFF,TGTGCTAGTGGTTTGGCCCGGACAGGGGATACCGGGGAGCTGTTTTTT,TRBD1,TRBV12-5,NA,TRBJ2-2
CASSLRAGSFQETQYF,TGTGCCAGCAGTTTAAGAGCGGGATCTTTCCAAGAGACCCAGTACTTC,TRBD2,TRBV28,many,TRBJ2-5
CASSLGQTIDGYTF,TGCGCCAGCAGCTTGGGACAGACGATTGATGGCTACACCTTC,NA,TRBV5-1,many,TRBJ1-2
CSGDSDGAPSYTF,TGCAGCGGTGATTCGGACGGAGCCCCAAGCTACACCTTC,NA,TRBV29-1,many,TRBJ1-2
CASSSPGGGNQPQHF,TGTGCCAGCAGCTCCCCTGGGGGGGGGAATCAGCCCCAGCATTTT,NA,TRBV28,many,TRBJ1-5
CASSPRTGTSTEAFF,TGTGCCAGCAGTCCCCGGACAGGTACATCGACTGAAGCTTTCTTT,TRBD1,TRBV6-1,NA,TRBJ1-1
CASSYDLRSYEQYF,TGTGCCAGCAGTTACGACCTAAGATCCTACGAGCAGTACTTC,NA,TRBV2,many,TRBJ2-7
CASSLGEGTMYNEQFF,TGTGCCAGCAGCTTGGGGGAGGGGACAATGTACAATGAGCAGTTCTTC,NA,TRBV11-1,many,TRBJ2-1
CASSQVTVSNTEAFF,TGTGCCAGCAGTCAAGTAACAGTTTCGAACACTGAAGCTTTCTTT,NA,TRBV6-2/TRBV6-3,many,TRBJ1-1
CASRSVLGGETFGIQF,TGTGCCAGTCGAAGCGTATTAGGGGGCGAGACGTTCGGGATTCAGTTC,TRBD1,TRBV19,many,TRBJ2-1
CASSQGLQWEETQYF,TGCGCCAGCAGCCAAGGTCTCCAGTGGGAAGAGACCCAGTACTTC,NA,TRBV4-1,NA,TRBJ2-5
CASSYRAGNTGELFF,TGTGCCAGCAGTTATAGAGCGGGGAACACCGGGGAGCTGTTTTTT,NA,TRBV6-5,many,TRBJ2-2
CASSQLASTDTQYF,TGTGCCAGCAGCCAGCTAGCTAGCACAGATACGCAGTATTTT,NA,TRBV28,many,TRBJ2-3
CASTARGAGISNQPQHF,TGTGCCAGCACTGCTAGGGGGGCGGGGATTAGCAATCAGCCCCAGCATTTT,NA,TRBV6-1,NA,TRBJ1-5
CATSDPQDGYEQYF,TGTGCCACCAGTGATCCTCAGGACGGGTACGAGCAGTACTTC,NA,TRBV24-1,many,TRBJ2-7
CASSLHTGGAGGETQYF,TGTGCCAGCAGCTTACACACCGGCGGGGCGGGTGGAGAGACCCAGTACTTC,NA,TRBV11-2,few,TRBJ2-5
CASSLGEGAEAFF,TGTGCCAGCAGCTTAGGGGAGGGGGCGGAAGCTTTCTTT,TRBD1,TRBV11-2,many,TRBJ1-1
CASRTGTGEQYF,TGTGCCAGCAGGACAGGGACGGGCGAGCAGTACTTC,TRBD1,TRBV7-6,many,TRBJ2-7
CSIKQGTGYEQYF,TGCAGCATCAAACAGGGAACGGGCTACGAGCAGTACTTC,NA,TRBV29-1,NA,TRBJ2-7
CASRTGLHYGYTF,TGTGCCAGCAGGACAGGGCTCCACTATGGCTACACCTTC,TRBD1,TRBV12-3/TRBV12-4,many,TRBJ1-2
CASSQLGRTFNYGYTF,TGTGCCAGCAGTCAACTTGGACGGACCTTTAACTATGGCTACACCTTC,NA,TRBV6-2/TRBV6-3,many,TRBJ1-2
CASSSRTSGRDNIQYF,TGTGCCAGCAGCTCCCGGACTAGCGGGAGGGACAACATTCAGTACTTC,TRBD2,TRBV7-2,many,TRBJ2-4
CASSPGLAGVRQETQYF,TGTGCCAGCTCCCCGGGACTAGCGGGCGTCCGGCAAGAGACCCAGTACTTC,TRBD2,TRBV27,many,TRBJ2-5
CASSPTLGRRVTYEQYF,TGTGCCAGCAGCCCAACTCTGGGCCGCCGGGTTACCTACGAGCAGTACTTC,NA,TRBV7-2,many,TRBJ2-7
CASSQPGTDSAEQYF,TGTGCCAGCAGTCAGCCCGGAACAGACTCCGCTGAGCAGTACTTC,NA,TRBV28,many,TRBJ2-7
CSASRQDYEQYF,TGCAGTGCTAGTAGGCAGGACTACGAGCAGTACTTC,NA,TRBV20-1,many,TRBJ2-7
CASSLLLAGPTATQYF,TGTGCCAGCAGCTTACTACTAGCGGGACCCACTGCTACGCAGTATTTT,TRBD2,TRBV11-2,few,TRBJ2-3
CASSPHESRVQPQHF,TGCGCCAGCAGCCCCCACGAATCAAGGGTTCAGCCCCAGCATTTT,NA,TRBV5-1,many,TRBJ1-5
CASSISQGSYGYTF,TGTGCCAGTAGTATCTCCCAGGGAAGCTATGGCTACACCTTC,NA,TRBV19,many,TRBJ1-2
CASSQNPPGQGADYGYTF,TGTGCCAGCAGCCAAAATCCCCCGGGACAGGGGGCGGACTATGGCTACACCTTC,TRBD1,TRBV4-2,NA,TRBJ1-2
CSARQGFSASEQYF,TGCAGTGCTAGACAGGGTTTTAGCGCGTCCGAGCAGTACTTC,NA,TRBV20-1,many,TRBJ2-7
CASSPQRLALGTQYF,TGTGCCAGCAGTCCCCAACGCCTAGCGTTAGGGACCCAGTACTTC,NA,TRBV28,many,TRBJ2-5
CSVELSGQSSYEQYF,TGCAGCGTTGAGCTGTCGGGACAGAGCTCCTACGAGCAGTACTTC,TRBD1,TRBV29-1,many,TRBJ2-7
CASNSGGLSYEQYF,TGTGCCAGCAATTCTGGGGGGCTCTCCTACGAGCAGTACTTC,NA,TRBV12-3/TRBV12-4,many,TRBJ2-7
CASSLIRGNLDGYTF,TGTGCCAGCAGCTTAATTCGGGGTAATCTCGATGGCTACACCTTC,NA,TRBV5-4,NA,TRBJ1-2
CASSVDGNEQYF,TGTGCCAGCAGTGTGGACGGGAACGAGCAGTACTTC,NA,TRBV2,NA,TRBJ2-7
CASSSPGTGVNTEAFF,TGTGCCAGCAGCTCGCCCGGGACAGGGGTGAACACTGAAGCTTTCTTT,TRBD1,TRBV6-1,NA,TRBJ1-1
CASRLTSGRTQYF,TGTGCCAGCAGGCTGACTAGCGGGCGGACCCAGTACTTC,TRBD2,TRBV28,NA,TRBJ2-5
CASGGTPGTGGDGSNQPQHF,TGTGCCAGCGGTGGAACCCCGGGGACAGGGGGCGATGGTAGCAATCAGCCCCAGCATTTT,TRBD1,TRBV12-3/TRBV12-4,many,TRBJ1-5
CASSRPGGSRNTEAFF,TGTGCCAGCAGTCGACCCGGGGGGTCTAGGAACACTGAAGCTTTCTTT,NA,TRBV2,many,TRBJ1-1